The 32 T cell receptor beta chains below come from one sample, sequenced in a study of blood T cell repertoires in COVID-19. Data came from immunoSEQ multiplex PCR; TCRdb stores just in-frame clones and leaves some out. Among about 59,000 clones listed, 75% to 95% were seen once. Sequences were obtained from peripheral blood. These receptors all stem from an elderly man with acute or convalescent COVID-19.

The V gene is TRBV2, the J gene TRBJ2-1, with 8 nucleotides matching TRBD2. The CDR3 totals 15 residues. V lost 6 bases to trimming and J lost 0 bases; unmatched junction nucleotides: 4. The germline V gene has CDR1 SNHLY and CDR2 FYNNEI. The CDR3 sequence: CASRPLAVSYNEQFF. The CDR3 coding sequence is TGTGCCAGCAGGCCACTAGCGGTCTCCTACAATGAGCAGTTCTTC.

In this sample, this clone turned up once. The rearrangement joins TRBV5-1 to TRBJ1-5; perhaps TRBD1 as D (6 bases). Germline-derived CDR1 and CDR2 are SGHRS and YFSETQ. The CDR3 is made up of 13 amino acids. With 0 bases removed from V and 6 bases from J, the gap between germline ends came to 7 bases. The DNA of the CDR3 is TGCGCCAGCAGCTTGGGGGGGCCTCAGCCCCAGCATTTT. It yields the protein CASSLGGPQPQHF.

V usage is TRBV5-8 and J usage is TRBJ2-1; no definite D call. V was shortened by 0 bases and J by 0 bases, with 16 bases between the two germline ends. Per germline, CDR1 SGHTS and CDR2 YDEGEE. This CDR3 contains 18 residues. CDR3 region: CASSLGSSGFSSYNEQFF. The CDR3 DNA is TGTGCCAGCAGCTTGGGGTCCTCAGGTTTTAGCTCCTACAATGAGCAGTTCTTC.

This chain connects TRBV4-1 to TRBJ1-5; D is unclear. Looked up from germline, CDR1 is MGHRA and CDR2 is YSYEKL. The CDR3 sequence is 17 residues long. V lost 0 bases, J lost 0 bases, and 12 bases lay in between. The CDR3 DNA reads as TGCGCCAGCAGCCAAGATTTCAACAGCTATAGCAATCAGCCCCAGCATTTT. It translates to CASSQDFNSYSNQPQHF.

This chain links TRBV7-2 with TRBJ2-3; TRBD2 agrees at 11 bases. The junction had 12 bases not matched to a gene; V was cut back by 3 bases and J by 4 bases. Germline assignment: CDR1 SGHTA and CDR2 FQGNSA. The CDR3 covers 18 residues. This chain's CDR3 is CASSFMASGGPRSDTQYF. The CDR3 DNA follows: TGTGCCAGCAGCTTTATGGCTAGCGGGGGGCCCAGGTCAGATACGCAGTATTTT. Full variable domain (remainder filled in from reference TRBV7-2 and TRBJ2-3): GAGVSQSPSNKVTEKGKDVELRCDPISGHTALYWYRQSLGQGLEFLIYFQGNSAPDKSGLPSDRFSAERTGGSVSTLTIQRTQQEDSAVYLCASSFMASGGPRSDTQYFGPGTRLTVL.

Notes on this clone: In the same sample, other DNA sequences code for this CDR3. The DNA of the CDR3 is TGTGCCAGCAGCTTAGACTACACAGATACGCAGTATTTT. Amino acids: CASSLDYTDTQYF. The chain has TRBV7-3 and TRBJ2-3; weak D call: TRBD2 (5 bases). The CDR3 loop spans 13 amino acids. Trimming took 2 bases from V and 2 from J, leaving 5 bases between them. Germline V CDR1 and CDR2: SGHTA, FQGTGA.

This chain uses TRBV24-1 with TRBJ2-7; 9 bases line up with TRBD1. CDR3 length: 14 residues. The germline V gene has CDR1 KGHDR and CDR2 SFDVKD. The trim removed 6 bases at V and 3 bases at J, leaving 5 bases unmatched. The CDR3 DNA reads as TGTGCCACCAGTACAGGGACAGGGTTCTACGAGCAGTACTTC. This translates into CATSTGTGFYEQYF.

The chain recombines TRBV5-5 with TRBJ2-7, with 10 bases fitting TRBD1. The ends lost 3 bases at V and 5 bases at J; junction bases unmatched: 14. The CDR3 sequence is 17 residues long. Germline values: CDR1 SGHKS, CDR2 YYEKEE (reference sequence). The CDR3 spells CASSSRPGTGVLNEQYF. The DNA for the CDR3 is TGTGCCAGCAGCTCCCGACCAGGGACAGGGGTGTTGAACGAGCAGTACTTC. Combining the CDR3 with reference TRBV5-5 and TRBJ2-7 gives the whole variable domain DAGVTQSPTHLIKTRGQQVTLRCSPISGHKSVSWYQQVLGQGPQFIFQYYEKEERGRGNFPDRFSARQFPNYSSELNVNALLLGDSALYLCASSSRPGTGVLNEQYFGPGTRLTVT.

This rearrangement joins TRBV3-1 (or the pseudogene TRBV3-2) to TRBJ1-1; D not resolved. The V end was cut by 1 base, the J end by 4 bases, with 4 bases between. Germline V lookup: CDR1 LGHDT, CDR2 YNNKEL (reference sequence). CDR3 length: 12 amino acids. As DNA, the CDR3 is TGTGCCAGCAGCCAAGGAGCCACTGAAGCTTTCTTT. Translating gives CASSQGATEAFF.

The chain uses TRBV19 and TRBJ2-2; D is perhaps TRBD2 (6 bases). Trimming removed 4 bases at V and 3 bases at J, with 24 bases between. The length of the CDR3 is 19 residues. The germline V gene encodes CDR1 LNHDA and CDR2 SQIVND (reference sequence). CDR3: CASSRGGSRVSAHTGELFF. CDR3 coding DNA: TGTGCCAGTAGTAGGGGAGGTAGCAGGGTAAGCGCCCACACCGGGGAGCTGTTTTTT.

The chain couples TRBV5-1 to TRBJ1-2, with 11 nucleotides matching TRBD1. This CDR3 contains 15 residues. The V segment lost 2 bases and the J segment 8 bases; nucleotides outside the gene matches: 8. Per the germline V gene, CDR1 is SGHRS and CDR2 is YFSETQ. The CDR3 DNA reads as TGCGCCAGCAGCTTAACCGGGACAGGGGGTTTCGGCTACACCTTC. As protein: CASSLTGTGGFGYTF. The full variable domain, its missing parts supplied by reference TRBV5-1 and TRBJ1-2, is KAGVTQTPRYLIKTRGQQVTLSCSPISGHRSVSWYQQTPGQGLQFLFEYFSETQRNKGNFPGRFSGRQFSNSRSEMNVSTLELGDSALYLCASSLTGTGGFGYTFGSGTRLTVV.

CDR3 nucleotides: TGCAGCGTTGTCAGGGGCACAGATACGCAGTATTTT. Protein sequence: CSVVRGTDTQYF. The chain has TRBV29-1 and TRBJ2-3; maybe TRBD1 (5 bases). The CDR3 has 12 residues. Germline V gene sequence: CDR1 SQVTM, CDR2 ANQGSEA. V was trimmed by 4 bases and J by 1 base, leaving 6 bases between them.

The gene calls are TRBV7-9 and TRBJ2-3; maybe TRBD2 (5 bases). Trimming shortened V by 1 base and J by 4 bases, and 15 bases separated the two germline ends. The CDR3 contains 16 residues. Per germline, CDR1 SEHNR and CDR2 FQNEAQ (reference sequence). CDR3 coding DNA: TGTGCCAGCAGCTTAGTTTTGGGGAGAGAGCCAGATACGCAGTATTTT. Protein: CASSLVLGREPDTQYF.

The CDR3 sequence is CASSPPVLYNEQFF. DNA for the CDR3: TGTGCCAGCAGTCCCCCGGTCCTCTACAATGAGCAGTTCTTC. This chain connects TRBV6-6 to TRBJ2-1; D is undetermined. This CDR3 region has 14 residues. In germline, CDR1 is MNHNY, CDR2 SVGAGI (reference sequence). V was pared by 5 bases and J by 3 bases, with 11 bases between.

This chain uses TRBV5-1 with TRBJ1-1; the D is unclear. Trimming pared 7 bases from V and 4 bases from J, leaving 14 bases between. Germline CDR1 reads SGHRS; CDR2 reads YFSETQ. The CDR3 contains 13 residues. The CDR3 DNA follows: TGCGCCAGCCAGGTCAGTCTGGGCACTGAAGCTTTCTTT. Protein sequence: CASQVSLGTEAFF.

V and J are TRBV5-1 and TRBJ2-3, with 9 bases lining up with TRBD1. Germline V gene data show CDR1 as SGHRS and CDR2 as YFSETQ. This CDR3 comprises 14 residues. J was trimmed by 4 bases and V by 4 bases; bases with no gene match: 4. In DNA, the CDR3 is TGCGCCAGCAGCCAGGGACAGGGCCCAGATACGCAGTATTTT. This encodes CASSQGQGPDTQYF.

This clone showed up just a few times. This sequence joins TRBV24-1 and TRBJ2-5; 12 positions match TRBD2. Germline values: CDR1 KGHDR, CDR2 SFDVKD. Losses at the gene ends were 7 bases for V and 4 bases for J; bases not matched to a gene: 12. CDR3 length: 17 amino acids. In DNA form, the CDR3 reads TGTGCCACCAGCGGGGAACCTAGCGGGGGGGCGGGAGAGACCCAGTACTTC. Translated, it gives CATSGEPSGGAGETQYF.

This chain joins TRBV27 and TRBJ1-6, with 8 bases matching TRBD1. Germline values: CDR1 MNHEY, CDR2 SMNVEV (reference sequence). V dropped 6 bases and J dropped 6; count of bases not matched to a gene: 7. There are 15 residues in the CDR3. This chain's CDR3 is CASRPDRGGNSPLHF. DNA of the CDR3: TGTGCCAGCAGACCCGACAGGGGTGGTAATTCACCCCTCCACTTT.

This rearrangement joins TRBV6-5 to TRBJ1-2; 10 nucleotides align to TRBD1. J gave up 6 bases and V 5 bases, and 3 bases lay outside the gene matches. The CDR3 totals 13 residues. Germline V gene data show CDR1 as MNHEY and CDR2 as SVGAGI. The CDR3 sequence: CASSTGTGDGYTF. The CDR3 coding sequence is TGTGCCAGCAGTACGGGGACAGGGGATGGCTACACCTTC.

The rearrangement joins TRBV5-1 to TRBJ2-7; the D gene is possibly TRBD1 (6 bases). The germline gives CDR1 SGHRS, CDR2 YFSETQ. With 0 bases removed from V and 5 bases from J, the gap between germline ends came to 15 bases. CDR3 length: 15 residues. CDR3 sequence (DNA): TGCGCCAGCAGCTTGGGCGGCAGGGGTGGCCACGAGCAGTACTTC. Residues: CASSLGGRGGHEQYF.

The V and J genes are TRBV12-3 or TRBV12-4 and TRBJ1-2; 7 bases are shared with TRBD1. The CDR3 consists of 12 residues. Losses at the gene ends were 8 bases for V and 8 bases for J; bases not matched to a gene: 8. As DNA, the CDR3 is TGTGCCAGCGGAACAGGGGTAGGCGGCTACACCTTC. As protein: CASGTGVGGYTF.

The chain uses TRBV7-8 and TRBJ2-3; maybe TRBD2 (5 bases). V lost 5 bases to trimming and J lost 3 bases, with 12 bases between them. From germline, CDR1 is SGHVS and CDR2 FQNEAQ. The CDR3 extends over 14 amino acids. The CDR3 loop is CASSPRESTDTQYF. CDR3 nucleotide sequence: TGTGCCAGCAGCCCAAGGGAGTCAACAGATACGCAGTATTTT. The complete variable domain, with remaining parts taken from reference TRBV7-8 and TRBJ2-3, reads GAGVSQSPRYKVAKRGQDVALRCDPISGHVSLFWYQQALGQGPEFLTYFQNEAQLDKSGLPSDRFFAERPEGSVSTLKIQRTQQEDSAVYLCASSPRESTDTQYFGPGTRLTVL.

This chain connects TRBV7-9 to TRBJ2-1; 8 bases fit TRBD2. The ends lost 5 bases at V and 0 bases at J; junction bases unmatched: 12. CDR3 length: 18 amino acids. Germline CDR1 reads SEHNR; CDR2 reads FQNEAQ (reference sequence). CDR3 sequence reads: CASSQGRGASSSYNEQFF. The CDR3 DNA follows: TGTGCCAGCAGCCAGGGGCGGGGGGCCTCTAGCTCCTACAATGAGCAGTTCTTC. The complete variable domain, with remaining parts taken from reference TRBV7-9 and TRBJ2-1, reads DTGVSQNPRHKITKRGQNVTFRCDPISEHNRLYWYRQTLGQGPEFLTYFQNEAQLEKSRLLSDRFSAERPKGSFSTLEIQRTEQGDSAMYLCASSQGRGASSSYNEQFFGPGTRLTVL.

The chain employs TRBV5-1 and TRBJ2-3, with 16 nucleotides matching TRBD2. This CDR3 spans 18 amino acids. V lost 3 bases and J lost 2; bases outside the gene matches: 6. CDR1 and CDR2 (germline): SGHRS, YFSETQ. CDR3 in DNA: TGCGCCAGCAGCTCGGGACTAGCGGGGGGGCCGTTCACAGATACGCAGTATTTT. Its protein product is CASSSGLAGGPFTDTQYF.

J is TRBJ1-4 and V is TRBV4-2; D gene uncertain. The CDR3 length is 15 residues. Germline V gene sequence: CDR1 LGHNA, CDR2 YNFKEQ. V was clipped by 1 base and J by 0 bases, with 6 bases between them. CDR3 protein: CASSQGPATNEKLFF. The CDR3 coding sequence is TGTGCCAGCAGCCAAGGGCCAGCAACTAATGAAAAACTGTTTTTT.

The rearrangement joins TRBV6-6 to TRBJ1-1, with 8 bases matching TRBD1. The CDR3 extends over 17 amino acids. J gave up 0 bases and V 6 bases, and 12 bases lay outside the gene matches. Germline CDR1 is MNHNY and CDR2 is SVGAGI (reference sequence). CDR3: CASRRGTGLLMNTEAFF. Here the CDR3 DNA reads TGTGCCAGCAGACGAGGGACAGGCCTCCTCATGAACACTGAAGCTTTCTTT.

The CDR3 DNA sequence: TGTGCCAGCAGCTTAGGGGGGCCGCCAGGTGAAAAACTGTTTTTT. Its translation is CASSLGGPPGEKLFF. J is TRBJ1-4 and V is TRBV13, with D possibly matching TRBD1 (5 bases). Trimming stripped 0 bases from V and 7 bases from J, with 12 bases between. CDR3 size: 15 residues. The germline V gene encodes CDR1 PRHDT and CDR2 FYEKMQ (reference sequence).

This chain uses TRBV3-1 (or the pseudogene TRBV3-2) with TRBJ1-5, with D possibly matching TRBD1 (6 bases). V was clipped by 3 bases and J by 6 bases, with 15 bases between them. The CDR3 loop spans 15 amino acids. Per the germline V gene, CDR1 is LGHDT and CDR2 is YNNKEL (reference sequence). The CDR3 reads CASSHSDRGSQPQHF. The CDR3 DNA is TGTGCCAGCAGCCACTCGGACAGAGGAAGTCAGCCCCAGCATTTT.

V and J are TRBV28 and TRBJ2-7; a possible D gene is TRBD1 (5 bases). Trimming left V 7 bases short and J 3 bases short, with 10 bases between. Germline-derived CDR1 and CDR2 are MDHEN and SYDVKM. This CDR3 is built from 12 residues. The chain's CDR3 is CASKGDVYEQYF. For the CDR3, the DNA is TGTGCCAGCAAAGGGGATGTCTACGAGCAGTACTTC.

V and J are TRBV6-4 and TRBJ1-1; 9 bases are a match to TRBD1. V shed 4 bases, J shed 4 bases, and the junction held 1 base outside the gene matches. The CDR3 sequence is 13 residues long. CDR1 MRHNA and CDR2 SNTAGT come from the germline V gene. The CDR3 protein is CASSVGQGTEAFF. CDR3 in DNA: TGTGCCAGCAGTGTGGGACAGGGCACTGAAGCTTTCTTT.

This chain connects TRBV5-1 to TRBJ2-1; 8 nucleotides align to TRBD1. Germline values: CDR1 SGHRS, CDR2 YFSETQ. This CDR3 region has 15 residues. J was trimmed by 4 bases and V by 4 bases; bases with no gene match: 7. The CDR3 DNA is TGCGCCAGCAGCACCCCGCAGGGGGCATACAATGAGCAGTTCTTC. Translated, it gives CASSTPQGAYNEQFF.

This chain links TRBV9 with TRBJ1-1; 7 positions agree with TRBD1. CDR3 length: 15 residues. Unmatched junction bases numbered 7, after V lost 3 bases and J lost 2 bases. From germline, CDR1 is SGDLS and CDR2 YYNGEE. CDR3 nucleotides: TGTGCCAGCAGCGCCCGAACAGGGGTAAACACTGAAGCTTTCTTT. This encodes CASSARTGVNTEAFF.